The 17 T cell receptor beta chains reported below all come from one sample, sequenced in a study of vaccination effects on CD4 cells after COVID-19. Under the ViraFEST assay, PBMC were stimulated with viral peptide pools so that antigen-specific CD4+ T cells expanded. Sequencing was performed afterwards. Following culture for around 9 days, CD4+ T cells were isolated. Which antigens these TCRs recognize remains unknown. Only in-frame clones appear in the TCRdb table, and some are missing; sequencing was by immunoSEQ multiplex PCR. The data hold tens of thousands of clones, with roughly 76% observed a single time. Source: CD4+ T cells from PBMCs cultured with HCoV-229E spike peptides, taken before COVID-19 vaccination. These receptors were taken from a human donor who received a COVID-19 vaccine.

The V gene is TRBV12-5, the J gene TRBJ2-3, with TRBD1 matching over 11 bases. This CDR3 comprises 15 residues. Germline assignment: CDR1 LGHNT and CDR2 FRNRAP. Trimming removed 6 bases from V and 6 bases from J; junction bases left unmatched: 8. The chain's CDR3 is CASGSGQGVPDTQYF. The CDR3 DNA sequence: TGTGCTAGTGGGTCGGGACAGGGGGTCCCCGATACGCAGTATTTT.

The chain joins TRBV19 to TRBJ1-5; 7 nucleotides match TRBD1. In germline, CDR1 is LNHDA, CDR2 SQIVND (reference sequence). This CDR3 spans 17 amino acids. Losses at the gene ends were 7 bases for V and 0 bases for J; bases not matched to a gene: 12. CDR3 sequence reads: CASTLTAGTASNQPQHF. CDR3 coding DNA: TGTGCCAGTACCCTAACCGCCGGGACAGCTAGCAATCAGCCCCAGCATTTT.

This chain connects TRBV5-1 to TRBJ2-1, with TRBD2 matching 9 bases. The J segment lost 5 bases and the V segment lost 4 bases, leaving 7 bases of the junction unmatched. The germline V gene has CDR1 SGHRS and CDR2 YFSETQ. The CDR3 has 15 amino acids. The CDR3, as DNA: TGCGCCAGCAGCGTAAGCGGGGGGCAGAACAATGAGCAGTTCTTC. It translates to CASSVSGGQNNEQFF. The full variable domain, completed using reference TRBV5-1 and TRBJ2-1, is KAGVTQTPRYLIKTRGQQVTLSCSPISGHRSVSWYQQTPGQGLQFLFEYFSETQRNKGNFPGRFSGRQFSNSRSEMNVSTLELGDSALYLCASSVSGGQNNEQFFGPGTRLTVL.

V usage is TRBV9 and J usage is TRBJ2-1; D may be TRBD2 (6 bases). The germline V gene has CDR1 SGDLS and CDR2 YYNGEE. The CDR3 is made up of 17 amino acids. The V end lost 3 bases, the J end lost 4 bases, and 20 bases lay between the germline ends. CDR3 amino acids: CASSDPQKRASYNEQFF. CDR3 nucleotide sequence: TGTGCCAGCAGCGACCCACAAAAGCGGGCGTCATACAATGAGCAGTTCTTC.

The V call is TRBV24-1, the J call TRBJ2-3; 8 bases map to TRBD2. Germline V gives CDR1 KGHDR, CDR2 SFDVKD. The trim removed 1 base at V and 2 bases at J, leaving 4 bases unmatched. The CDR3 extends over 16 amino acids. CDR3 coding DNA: TGTGCCACCAGTGATTTTAGTAGCGGGGTCACAGATACGCAGTATTTT. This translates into CATSDFSSGVTDTQYF.

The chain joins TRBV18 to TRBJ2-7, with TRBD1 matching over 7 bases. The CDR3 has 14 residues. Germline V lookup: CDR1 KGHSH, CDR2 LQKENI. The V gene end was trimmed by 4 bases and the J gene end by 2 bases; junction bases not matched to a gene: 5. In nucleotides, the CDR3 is TGTGCCAGCTCACGCACCGGGACAGCCTACGAGCAGTACGTC. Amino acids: CASSRTGTAYEQYV.

CDR3 coding DNA: TGTGCCAGCAGCTTAGCTTTCGGGGGGACTGGAAACACCATATATTTT. Amino acid sequence: CASSLAFGGTGNTIYF. The chain links TRBV7-2 to TRBJ1-3; weak D call: TRBD1 (5 bases). V lost 0 bases and J 2 bases, leaving 11 bases between the germline ends. Germline CDR1 and CDR2: SGHTA and FQGNSA. The CDR3 loop spans 16 amino acids. Together with reference TRBV7-2 and TRBJ1-3, the CDR3 gives the full variable domain: GAGVSQSPSNKVTEKGKDVELRCDPISGHTALYWYRQSLGQGLEFLIYFQGNSAPDKSGLPSDRFSAERTGGSVSTLTIQRTQQEDSAVYLCASSLAFGGTGNTIYFGEGSWLTVV.

The CDR3, as DNA: TGCAGCGTTGAAGACCCTCGGGGAGGGGGGAGAGTTAGGAATGAGCAGTTCTTC. Protein: CSVEDPRGGGRVRNEQFF. This chain links TRBV29-1 with TRBJ2-1; TRBD2 might be the D (7 bases). CDR3 length equals 18 residues. Germline CDR1 SQVTM, CDR2 ANQGSEA. V lost 0 bases to trimming and J lost 7 bases, with 25 bases between them.

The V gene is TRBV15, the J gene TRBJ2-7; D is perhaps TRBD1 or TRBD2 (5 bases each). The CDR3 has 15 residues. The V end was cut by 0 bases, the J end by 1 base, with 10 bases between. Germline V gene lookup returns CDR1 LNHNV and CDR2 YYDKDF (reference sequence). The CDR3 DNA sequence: TGTGCCACCAGCAGAGAGGGGGACCGGTCCTACGAGCAGTACGTC. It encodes CATSREGDRSYEQYV.

In nucleotides, the CDR3 is TGTGCCTGGAACCGGAACACTGAAGCTTTCTTT. Translation: CAWNRNTEAFF. This chain connects TRBV30 to TRBJ1-1, with D uncertain. Germline values: CDR1 GTSNPN, CDR2 SVGIG (reference sequence). The CDR3 is 11 amino acids. Trimming took 4 bases from V and 1 from J, leaving 4 bases between them.

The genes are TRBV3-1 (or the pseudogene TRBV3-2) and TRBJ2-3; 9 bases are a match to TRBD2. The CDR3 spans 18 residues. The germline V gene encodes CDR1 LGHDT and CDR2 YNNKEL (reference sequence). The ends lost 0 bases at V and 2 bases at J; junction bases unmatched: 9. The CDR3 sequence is CASSQERASGGITDTQYF. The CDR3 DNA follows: TGTGCCAGCAGCCAAGAGAGGGCCAGCGGGGGGATCACAGATACGCAGTATTTT.

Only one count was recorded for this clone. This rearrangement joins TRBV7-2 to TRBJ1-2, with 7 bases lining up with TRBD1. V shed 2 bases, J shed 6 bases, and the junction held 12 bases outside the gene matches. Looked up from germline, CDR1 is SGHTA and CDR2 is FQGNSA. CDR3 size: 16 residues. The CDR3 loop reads CASSLSLGTVSNGYTF. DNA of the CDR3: TGTGCCAGCAGCTTATCCCTCGGGACAGTTAGTAATGGCTACACCTTC. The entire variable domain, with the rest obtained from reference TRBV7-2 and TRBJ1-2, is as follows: GAGVSQSPSNKVTEKGKDVELRCDPISGHTALYWYRQSLGQGLEFLIYFQGNSAPDKSGLPSDRFSAERTGGSVSTLTIQRTQQEDSAVYLCASSLSLGTVSNGYTFGSGTRLTVV.

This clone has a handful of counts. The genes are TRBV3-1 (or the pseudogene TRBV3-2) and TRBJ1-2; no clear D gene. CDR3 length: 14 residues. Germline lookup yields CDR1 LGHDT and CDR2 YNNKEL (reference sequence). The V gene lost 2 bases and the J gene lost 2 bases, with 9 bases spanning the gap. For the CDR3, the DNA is TGTGCCAGCAGCCAATATGGCGGAAACTATGGCTACACCTTC. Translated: CASSQYGGNYGYTF.

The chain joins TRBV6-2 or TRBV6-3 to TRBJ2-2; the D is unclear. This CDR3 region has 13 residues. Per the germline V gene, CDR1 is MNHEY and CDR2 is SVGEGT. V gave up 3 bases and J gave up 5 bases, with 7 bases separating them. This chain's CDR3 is CASSYARTGELFF. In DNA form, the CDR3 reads TGTGCCAGCAGTTATGCCCGGACCGGGGAGCTGTTTTTT.

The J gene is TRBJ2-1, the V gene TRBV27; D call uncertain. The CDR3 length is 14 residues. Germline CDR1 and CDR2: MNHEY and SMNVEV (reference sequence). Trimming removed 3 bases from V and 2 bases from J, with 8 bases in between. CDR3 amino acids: CASSLIGAYNEQFF. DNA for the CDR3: TGTGCCAGCAGTTTGATTGGGGCCTACAATGAGCAGTTCTTC.

CDR3 sequence reads: CASSRGGGAGNQPQHF. The CDR3 DNA is TGCGCCAGCAGCCGGGGTGGGGGGGCTGGCAATCAGCCCCAGCATTTT. This chain links TRBV4-3 with TRBJ1-5; weak D call: TRBD1 (6 bases). V lost 4 bases and J 2 bases, leaving 15 bases between the germline ends. CDR1 is LGHNA, CDR2 YSLEER, per germline. The CDR3 is 16 residues long.

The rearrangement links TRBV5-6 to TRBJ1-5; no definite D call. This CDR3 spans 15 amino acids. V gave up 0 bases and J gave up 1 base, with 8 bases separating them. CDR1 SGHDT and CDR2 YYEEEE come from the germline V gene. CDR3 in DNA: TGTGCCAGCAGCTTGGACGGAGCCAGCAATCAGCCCCAGCATTTT. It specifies CASSLDGASNQPQHF.